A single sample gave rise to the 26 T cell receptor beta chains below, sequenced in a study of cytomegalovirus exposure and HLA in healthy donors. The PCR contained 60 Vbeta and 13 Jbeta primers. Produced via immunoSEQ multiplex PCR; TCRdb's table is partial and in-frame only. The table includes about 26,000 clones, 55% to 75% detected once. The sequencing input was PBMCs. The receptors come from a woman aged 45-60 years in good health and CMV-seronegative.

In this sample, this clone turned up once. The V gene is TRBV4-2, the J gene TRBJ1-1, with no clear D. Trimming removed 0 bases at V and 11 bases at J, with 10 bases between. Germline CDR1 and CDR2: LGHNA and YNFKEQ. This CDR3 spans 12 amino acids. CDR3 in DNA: TGTGCCAGCAGCCAAGAAAGGAGAGCCGCTTTCTTT. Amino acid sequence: CASSQERRAAFF.

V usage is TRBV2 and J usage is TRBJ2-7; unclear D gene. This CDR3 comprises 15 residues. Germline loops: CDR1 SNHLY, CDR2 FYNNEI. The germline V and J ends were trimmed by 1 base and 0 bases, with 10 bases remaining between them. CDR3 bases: TGTGCCAGCAGTGAAGTTTACTCCATCTCCTACGAGCAGTACTTC. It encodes CASSEVYSISYEQYF.

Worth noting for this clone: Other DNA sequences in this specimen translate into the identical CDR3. The CDR3 region has the DNA TGTGCCAGCAGTTCCCATCAGGGGAACACTGAAGCTTTCTTT. Residues: CASSSHQGNTEAFF. The chain employs TRBV6-5 and TRBJ1-1; maybe TRBD1 (5 bases). Trimming stripped 4 bases from V and 1 base from J, with 10 bases between. Per germline, CDR1 MNHEY and CDR2 SVGAGI. There are 14 residues in the CDR3.

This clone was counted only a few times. The chain's CDR3 is CATSRGRALREEDEQYF. The CDR3 DNA sequence: TGTGCCACCAGCAGAGGCAGGGCGCTCAGGGAGGAGGACGAGCAGTACTTC. The chain employs TRBV15 and TRBJ2-7, with D perhaps matching TRBD2 (6 bases). Germline loops: CDR1 LNHNV, CDR2 YYDKDF (reference sequence). The CDR3 length is 17 residues. Trimming cost V 1 base and J 5 bases, with 21 bases left between them.

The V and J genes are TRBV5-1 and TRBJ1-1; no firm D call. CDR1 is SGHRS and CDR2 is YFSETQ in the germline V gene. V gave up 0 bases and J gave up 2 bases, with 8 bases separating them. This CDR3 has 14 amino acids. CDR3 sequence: CASSLAGDNTEAFF. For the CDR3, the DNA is TGCGCCAGCAGCTTGGCCGGGGATAACACTGAAGCTTTCTTT. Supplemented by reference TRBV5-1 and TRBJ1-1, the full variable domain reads KAGVTQTPRYLIKTRGQQVTLSCSPISGHRSVSWYQQTPGQGLQFLFEYFSETQRNKGNFPGRFSGRQFSNSRSEMNVSTLELGDSALYLCASSLAGDNTEAFFGQGTRLTVV.

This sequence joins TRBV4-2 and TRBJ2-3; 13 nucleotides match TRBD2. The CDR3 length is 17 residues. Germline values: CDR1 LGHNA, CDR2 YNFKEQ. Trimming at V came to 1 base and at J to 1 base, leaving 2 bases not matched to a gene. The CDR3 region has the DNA TGTGCCAGCAGCCAAGGACTAGCGGGGGGTGGCACAGATACGCAGTATTTT. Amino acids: CASSQGLAGGGTDTQYF.

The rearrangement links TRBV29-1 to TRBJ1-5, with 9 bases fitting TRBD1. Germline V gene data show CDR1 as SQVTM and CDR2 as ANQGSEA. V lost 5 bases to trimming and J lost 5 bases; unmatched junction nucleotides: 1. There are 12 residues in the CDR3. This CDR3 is CSVRQGDQPQHF. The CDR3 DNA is TGCAGCGTTCGACAGGGGGATCAGCCCCAGCATTTT. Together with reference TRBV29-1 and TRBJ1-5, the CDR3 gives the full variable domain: SAVISQKPSRDICQRGTSLTIQCQVDSQVTMMFWYRQQPGQSLTLIATANQGSEATYESGFVIDKFPISRPNLTFSTLTVSNMSPEDSSIYLCSVRQGDQPQHFGDGTRLSIL.

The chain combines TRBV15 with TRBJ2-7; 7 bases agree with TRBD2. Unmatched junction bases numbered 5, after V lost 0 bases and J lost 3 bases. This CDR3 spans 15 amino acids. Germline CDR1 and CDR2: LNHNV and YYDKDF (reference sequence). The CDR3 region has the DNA TGTGCCACCAGCAGAGAGCGGGAGCTGGGCTACGAGCAGTACTTC. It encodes CATSRERELGYEQYF. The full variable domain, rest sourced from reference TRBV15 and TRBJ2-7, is DAMVIQNPRYQVTQFGKPVTLSCSQTLNHNVMYWYQQKSSQAPKLLFHYYDKDFNNEADTPDNFQSRRPNTSFCFLDIRSPGLGDTAMYLCATSRERELGYEQYFGPGTRLTVT.

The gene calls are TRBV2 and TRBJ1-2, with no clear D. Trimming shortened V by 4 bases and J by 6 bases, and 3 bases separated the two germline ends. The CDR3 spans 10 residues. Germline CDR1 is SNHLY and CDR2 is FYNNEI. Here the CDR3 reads CASSVNGYTF. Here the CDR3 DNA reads TGTGCCAGCAGTGTAAATGGCTACACCTTC.

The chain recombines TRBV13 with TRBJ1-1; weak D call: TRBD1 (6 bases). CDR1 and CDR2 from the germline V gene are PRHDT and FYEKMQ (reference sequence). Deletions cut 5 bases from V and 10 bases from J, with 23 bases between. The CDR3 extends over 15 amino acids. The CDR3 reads CASSLQSTTGTGAFF. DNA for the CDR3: TGTGCCAGCAGCCTACAATCCACAACAGGGACCGGAGCTTTCTTT.

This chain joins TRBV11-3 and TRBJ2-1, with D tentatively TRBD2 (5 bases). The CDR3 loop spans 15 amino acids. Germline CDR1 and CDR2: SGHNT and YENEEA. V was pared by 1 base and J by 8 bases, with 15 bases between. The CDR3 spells CASSLGSGPRDEQFF. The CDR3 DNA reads TGTGCCAGCAGCTTAGGCAGCGGTCCTAGGGATGAGCAGTTCTTC.

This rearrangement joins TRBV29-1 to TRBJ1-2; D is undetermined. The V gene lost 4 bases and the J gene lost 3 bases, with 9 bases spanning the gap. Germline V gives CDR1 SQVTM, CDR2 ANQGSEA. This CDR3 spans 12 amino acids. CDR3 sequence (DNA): TGCAGCGTTGGGTACGGGGACTATGGCTACACCTTC. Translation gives CSVGYGDYGYTF.

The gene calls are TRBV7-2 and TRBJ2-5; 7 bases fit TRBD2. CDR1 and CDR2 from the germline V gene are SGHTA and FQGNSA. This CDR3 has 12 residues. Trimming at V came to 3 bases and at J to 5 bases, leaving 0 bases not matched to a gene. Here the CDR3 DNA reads TGTGCCAGCAGCTTCGGGAGGGAGACCCAGTACTTC. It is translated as CASSFGRETQYF. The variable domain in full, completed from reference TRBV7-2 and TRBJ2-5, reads GAGVSQSPSNKVTEKGKDVELRCDPISGHTALYWYRQSLGQGLEFLIYFQGNSAPDKSGLPSDRFSAERTGGSVSTLTIQRTQQEDSAVYLCASSFGRETQYFGPGTRLLVL.

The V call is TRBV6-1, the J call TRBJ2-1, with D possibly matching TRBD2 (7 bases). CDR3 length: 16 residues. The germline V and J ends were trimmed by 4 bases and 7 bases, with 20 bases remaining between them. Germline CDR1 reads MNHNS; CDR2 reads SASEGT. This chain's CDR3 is CASSGSRGGLRNEQFF. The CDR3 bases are TGTGCCAGCAGTGGTTCCCGCGGGGGCCTTCGGAATGAGCAGTTCTTC.

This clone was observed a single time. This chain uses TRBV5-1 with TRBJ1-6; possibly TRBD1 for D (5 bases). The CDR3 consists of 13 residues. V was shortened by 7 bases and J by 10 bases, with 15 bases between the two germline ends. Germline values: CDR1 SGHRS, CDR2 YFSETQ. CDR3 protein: CASFRDSGSPLHF. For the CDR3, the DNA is TGCGCCAGCTTCCGGGACTCAGGATCACCCCTCCACTTT.

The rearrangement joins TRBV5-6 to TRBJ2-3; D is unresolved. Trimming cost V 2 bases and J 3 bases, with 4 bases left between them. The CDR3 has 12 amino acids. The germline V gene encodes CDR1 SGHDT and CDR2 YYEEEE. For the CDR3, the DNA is TGTGCCAGCAGCTTCTCGACAGATACGCAGTATTTT. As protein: CASSFSTDTQYF.

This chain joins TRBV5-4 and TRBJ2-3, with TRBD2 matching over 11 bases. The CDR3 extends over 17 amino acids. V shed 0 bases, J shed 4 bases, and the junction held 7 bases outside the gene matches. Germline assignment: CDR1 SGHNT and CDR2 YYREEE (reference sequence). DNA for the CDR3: TGTGCCAGCAGCTTGGATCTAGCGGGAGGTAGGGCAGATACGCAGTATTTT. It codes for CASSLDLAGGRADTQYF.

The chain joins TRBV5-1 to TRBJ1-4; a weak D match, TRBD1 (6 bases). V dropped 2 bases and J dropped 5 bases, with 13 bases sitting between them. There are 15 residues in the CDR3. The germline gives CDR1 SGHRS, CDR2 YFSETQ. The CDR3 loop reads CASSFGTSGNEKLFF. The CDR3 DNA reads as TGCGCCAGCAGCTTCGGGACAAGTGGAAATGAAAAACTGTTTTTT.

CDR3 amino acids: CASSFRGRGYTF. The CDR3 DNA reads TGTGCCAGCAGTTTTAGAGGGAGAGGCTACACCTTC. V is TRBV28 and J is TRBJ1-2; no firm D call. The CDR3 extends over 12 amino acids. Trimming left V 3 bases short and J 8 bases short, with 10 bases between. The germline V gene has CDR1 MDHEN and CDR2 SYDVKM.

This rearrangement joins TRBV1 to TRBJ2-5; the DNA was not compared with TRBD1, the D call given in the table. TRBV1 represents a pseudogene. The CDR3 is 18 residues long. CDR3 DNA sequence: TGCACCAGCAGCCGCAAAGTCCCCCCCGGGACAGGGGAAGAGACCCAGTACTTC. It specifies CTSSRKVPPGTGEETQYF.

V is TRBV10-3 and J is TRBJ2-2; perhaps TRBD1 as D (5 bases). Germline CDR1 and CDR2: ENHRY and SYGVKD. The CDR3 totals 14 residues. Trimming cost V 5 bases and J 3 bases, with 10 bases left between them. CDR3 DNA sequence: TGTGCCATCAGTCCAGGGTTGGACACCGGGGAGCTGTTTTTT. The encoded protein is CAISPGLDTGELFF.

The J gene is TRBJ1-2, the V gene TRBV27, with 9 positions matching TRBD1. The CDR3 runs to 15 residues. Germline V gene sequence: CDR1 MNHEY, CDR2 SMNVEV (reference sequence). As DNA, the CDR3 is TGTGCAGCCGCGGAGGGACAGGGTTTCCTCTATGGCTACACCTTC. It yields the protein CAAAEGQGFLYGYTF.

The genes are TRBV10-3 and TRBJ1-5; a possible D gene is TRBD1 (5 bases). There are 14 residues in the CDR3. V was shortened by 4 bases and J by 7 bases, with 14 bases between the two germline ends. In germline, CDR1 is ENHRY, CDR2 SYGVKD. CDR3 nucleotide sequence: TGTGCCATCAGTGGGACCTCACCAGGGCAGCCCCAGCATTTT. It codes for CAISGTSPGQPQHF.

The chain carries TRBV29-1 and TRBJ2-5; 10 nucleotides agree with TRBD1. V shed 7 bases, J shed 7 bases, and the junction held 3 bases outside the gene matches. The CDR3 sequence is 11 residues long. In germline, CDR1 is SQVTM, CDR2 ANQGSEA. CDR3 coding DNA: TGCAGCGCCGGGACAGGGGTGACCCAGTACTTC. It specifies CSAGTGVTQYF.

The CDR3 loop is CSVESPNDPWNEQFF. The CDR3 coding sequence is TGCAGCGTTGAGAGCCCCAACGATCCCTGGAATGAGCAGTTCTTC. V gene TRBV29-1 combines with J gene TRBJ2-1, with D hard to call. Germline V CDR1 and CDR2: SQVTM, ANQGSEA. The CDR3 loop spans 15 amino acids. Trimming left V 3 bases short and J 7 bases short, with 19 bases between.

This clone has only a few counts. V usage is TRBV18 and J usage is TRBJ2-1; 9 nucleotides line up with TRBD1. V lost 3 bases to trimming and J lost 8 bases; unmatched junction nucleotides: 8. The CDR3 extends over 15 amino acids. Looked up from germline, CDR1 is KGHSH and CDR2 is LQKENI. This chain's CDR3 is CASSPRQGDVDEQFF. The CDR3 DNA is TGTGCCAGCTCACCCCGACAGGGGGATGTTGATGAGCAGTTCTTC.